The present T cell receptor beta chain was sequenced within a study of Ad26.COV2.S vaccination and SARS-CoV-2 variants (dated by TCRdb to about 2021). Notes on the research overall: Donors in the vaccine arm were drawn from COV1001, a multicentre, randomized, double-blind, placebo-controlled phase I-IIa trial testing Ad26.COV2.S in healthy adults. Blinding of investigators to trial group allocation was maintained during experiments and outcome assessment. The TCR-sequenced set comprised approximately 32 samples: some 20 Ad26.COV2.S vaccine recipients, 5 placebo recipients and 8 SARS-CoV-2 convalescent individuals. TCRbeta repertoire sequencing served as the tool for gauging how specific and how broad the SARS-CoV-2-reactive T cell receptors were following Ad26.COV2.S vaccination. Ad26.COV2.S was administered intramuscularly at 5 x 10^10 or 1 x 10^11 viral particles, either as a single shot or as two shots given 56 days apart. Trial participants were randomized into five groups of five, in which low-dose or high-dose Ad26.COV2.S was given once or twice, or placebo was given on both occasions. What the authors observed across the whole study: Higher spike-specific TCR breadth was observed in Ad26.COV2.S recipients than in placebo recipients (P = 0.0014). The authors noted that total T cell responses may have been underestimated by the TCR breadth and depth analyses. Non-spike TCR breadth was comparable between vaccine and placebo recipients, consistent with the vaccine containing only spike. The study was not powered for comparison of responses between vaccine doses or regimens. Substantial breadth of spike-specific CD8+ and CD4+ T cell responses was reported after vaccination.

The intended sense of this specimen's treatment or condition label: over 15 received Ad26.COV2.S at low or high dose, single or two shots; about 5 received placebo; per-sample allocation not given. For vaccine and placebo recipients, repertoires were sequenced using samples collected on day 63 after the first injection. Cohort 1b enrolled about two dozen adults aged 18-55 years at a single site in Boston, USA, between 29 July and 7 August 2020. Ad26.COV2.S consisted of a replication-incompetent adenovirus type 26 vector by which a prefusion-stabilized SARS-CoV-2 spike protein from the original Wuhan strain was expressed. Remarks on this clone: Its specific antigen is unknown. Base-call qualities are not available, and no considerably larger clone is one nucleotide away.

TCRbeta CDR3 regions were sequenced with the immunoSEQ Assay. After extraction, genomic DNA underwent amplification by bias-controlled multiplex PCR, followed by high-throughput sequencing. In the paper's pipeline: To quantify the absolute abundance of every unique TCRbeta CDR3 region, sequences were collapsed and filtered. Usable DNA was measured by amplifying reference genes present in all nucleated cells, and TCRbeta template counts were normalized to that usable DNA to estimate T cell fraction. Repertoire TCRs were annotated as SARS-CoV-2-specific by exact matching of V gene, CDR3 amino acid sequence and J gene to a known reactive TCR set. The reference SARS-CoV-2 TCR set was obtained from MIRA and was filtered for enrichment in COVID-19-positive ImmuneCODE repertoires, whereby public or cross-reactive TCRs were removed. Drawing on the MIRA antigens, annotated TCRs were analysed further at the level of specific ORF or position within ORF. Depth was the summed frequency of annotated unique rearrangements, while breadth was defined as annotated unique rearrangements over total unique productive rearrangements. TCR breadth was compared between groups using two-sided Wilcoxon rank-sum tests. The table comes from immuneACCESS by way of TCRdb, which keeps in-frame sequences with V and J called. Part of the clones is missing from these tables; in studies checked, under half for an unresolved V gene and the rest for unknown reasons. From that table come the V and J calls and clone size; the DNA was used to work out D and trimming. Across this sample there are over 400,000 clones, with approximately 90% seen only once. The top ten constitute over 1.5% of the sample.

CDR3 length: 15 amino acids, cysteine to phenylalanine. Only CDR3 DNA is held: 45 bases, read in frame from base 1. V loses 0 bases of germline sequence and J loses 7 bases, and the interval between the two ends is 14 bases. Reading the germline V gene gives CDR1 SGHTS and CDR2 YDEGEE. The sample here was peripheral blood, taken in a trial of Ad26.COV2.S vaccine versus placebo. The origin of this receptor is a person aged 18-65 years who received the Ad26.COV2.S COVID-19 vaccine or a placebo. Recombination linked TRBV5-8 to TRBJ1-5; the D segment could be TRBD1, given 6 matching bases. The nucleotides are TGTGCCAGCAGCTTGGGACAGGATCTTGGACAGCCCCAGCATTTT. Its protein is CASSLGQDLGQPQHF.